The 32 T cell receptor beta chains below were found in one sample sequenced in a study of T cells after yellow fever vaccination. One entry per CDR3 protein, called by TCRdb with MiXCR from the 5' RACE reads. The repertoire consists of approximately 260,000 distinct CDR3 sequences, with 10% to 15% occurring once and the leading ten covering less than 0.55%. The sequencing used CD4+ T cells sorted from PBMCs, collected 45 days after the yellow fever booster vaccination. These receptor sequences come from a man aged 25-45 years who received the YFV17D yellow fever vaccine.

The V and J genes are TRBV7-2 and TRBJ2-1, with 9 bases that match TRBD1. The CDR3 loop spans 13 amino acids. Germline CDR1 is SGHTA and CDR2 is FQGNSA. With V trimmed by 5 bases and J by 10 bases, 6 bases remained unmatched. CDR3 nucleotide sequence: TGTGCCAGCAGCCGTCGACAGGGGGTAGAGCAGTTCTTC. Protein sequence: CASSRRQGVEQFF.

This clonotype was observed a handful of times. The CDR3 here is CASSSRPGTTLNTEAFF. The CDR3 coding sequence is TGTGCCAGCAGTTCTCGGCCTGGGACCACCTTGAACACTGAAGCTTTCTTT. The genes are TRBV27 and TRBJ1-1; TRBD1 might be the D (5 bases). V lost 4 bases, J lost 0 bases, and 18 bases lay in between. The CDR3 covers 17 residues. Germline assignment: CDR1 MNHEY and CDR2 SMNVEV (reference sequence).

This chain connects TRBV3-1 to TRBJ1-4; TRBD1 is a possible D gene (6 bases). The CDR3 consists of 13 residues. Germline assignment: CDR1 LGHDT and CDR2 YNNKEL (reference sequence). Trimming stripped 5 bases from V and 4 bases from J, with 8 bases between. The CDR3 DNA follows: TGTGCCAGCAGCGGACAGTTTAATGAAAAACTGTTTTTT. This codes for CASSGQFNEKLFF.

This clonotype was detected a few times. The V gene is TRBV20-1, the J gene TRBJ2-7; 9 positions match TRBD2. This CDR3 contains 15 residues. From germline, CDR1 is DFQATT and CDR2 SNEGSKA (reference sequence). The V and J ends lost 1 base and 3 bases, in that order; junction bases with no gene match: 7. For the CDR3, the DNA is TGCAGTGCTAGAGTTGGTCTAGCGGGGTTCTACGAGCAGTACTTC. Protein product: CSARVGLAGFYEQYF.

This clonotype was found a few times. This CDR3 reads CASSPGLAEQYF. The CDR3 DNA sequence: TGTGCCAGCAGCCCAGGACTAGCCGAGCAGTACTTC. This chain connects TRBV7-9 to TRBJ2-7, with 8 bases fitting TRBD2. The CDR3 covers 12 residues. Germline-derived CDR1 and CDR2 are SEHNR and FQNEAQ (reference sequence). The V segment lost 5 bases and the J segment 6 bases; nucleotides outside the gene matches: 3.

This clonotype was detected a few times. The V gene is TRBV12-3 or TRBV12-4, the J gene TRBJ1-1; 7 bases agree with TRBD1. CDR3 size: 14 residues. V shed 6 bases, J shed 0 bases, and the junction held 4 bases outside the gene matches. The CDR3 DNA sequence: TGTGCCAGCAGGTCGACAGGGATGAACACTGAAGCTTTCTTT. It is translated as CASRSTGMNTEAFF.

This clonotype came up a few times. This chain links TRBV7-9 with TRBJ2-1; TRBD2 agrees at 11 bases. Per germline, CDR1 SEHNR and CDR2 FQNEAQ (reference sequence). V gave up 1 base and J gave up 0 bases; unmatched junction bases: 2. This CDR3 is built from 17 residues. As DNA, the CDR3 is TGTGCCAGCAGCTTAGAGACTAGCGGGGACTCCTACAATGAGCAGTTCTTC. This encodes CASSLETSGDSYNEQFF.

This clonotype was counted many times. This chain connects TRBV6-6 to TRBJ2-7; 7 bases map to TRBD2. CDR1 and CDR2 from the germline V gene are MNHNY and SVGAGI (reference sequence). This CDR3 region has 13 residues. V trimming: 4 bases; J trimming: 3 bases; junction bases outside the gene matches: 3. DNA for the CDR3: TGTGCCAGCAGTTTAGCGGGTCTCTACGAGCAGTACTTC. It translates to CASSLAGLYEQYF.

In this sample, this clonotype turned up a few times. This chain joins TRBV27 and TRBJ2-3, with 11 bases lining up with TRBD2. The V gene's germline CDR1 is MNHEY and CDR2 SMNVEV (reference sequence). The CDR3 runs 15 residues. The junction had 4 bases not matched to a gene; V was cut back by 3 bases and J by 5 bases. The CDR3 sequence: CASSLASGRLDTQYF. The CDR3 DNA reads as TGTGCCAGCAGTTTGGCTAGCGGGAGGTTAGATACGCAGTATTTT.

This clonotype was counted a few times. The CDR3: CSVYRGLRGYTF. The CDR3 DNA reads TGCAGCGTCTACAGGGGCCTAAGGGGCTACACCTTC. V is TRBV29-1 and J is TRBJ1-2; TRBD1 matches 7 bases. There are 12 residues in the CDR3. Germline V gives CDR1 SQVTM, CDR2 ANQGSEA. Trimming removed 6 bases from V and 8 bases from J; junction bases left unmatched: 9.

This rearrangement joins TRBV20-1 to TRBJ2-7, with D possibly TRBD2 on 5 matching bases. The V end lost 7 bases, the J end lost 3 bases, and 22 bases lay between the germline ends. Germline CDR1 reads DFQATT; CDR2 reads SNEGSKA (reference sequence). CDR3 length: 15 residues. CDR3 bases: TGCAGTGGGAGACGGTTCCTAGCAGAAAACTACGAGCAGTACTTC. Amino acid sequence: CSGRRFLAENYEQYF.

The chain uses TRBV12-3 or TRBV12-4 and TRBJ1-2, with D perhaps matching TRBD1 (5 bases). The V gene lost 6 bases and the J gene lost 7 bases, with 15 bases spanning the gap. This CDR3 region has 13 residues. The CDR3 is CASSPPGLAGYTF. The CDR3 nucleotides are TGTGCCAGCAGCCCCCCGGGACTGGCTGGCTACACCTTC.

This clonotype was detected a few times. The rearrangement links TRBV10-3 to TRBJ2-1; perhaps TRBD2 as D (6 bases). Trimming took off 8 bases at V and 3 bases at J, with 11 bases between the two ends. The CDR3 has 13 amino acids. Germline V CDR1 and CDR2: ENHRY, SYGVKD. The DNA for the CDR3 is TGTGCCATCGGAGGGTTAGACTACAATGAGCAGTTCTTC. It specifies CAIGGLDYNEQFF.

The CDR3 DNA follows: TGTGCCAGCAGCTTAAGGACATGGAGGAAGAACACTGAAGCTTTCTTT. Amino acid sequence: CASSLRTWRKNTEAFF. The rearrangement uses TRBV7-9 and TRBJ1-1; the D gene is possibly TRBD1 (5 bases). The CDR3 extends over 16 amino acids. CDR1 and CDR2 (germline): SEHNR, FQNEAQ (reference sequence). V lost 2 bases and J 1 base, leaving 14 bases between the germline ends.

The chain uses TRBV5-8 and TRBJ1-2; 10 bases fit TRBD1. The CDR3 loop spans 14 amino acids. V shed 4 bases and J 4 bases; nucleotides not matched to a gene: 4. Germline loops: CDR1 SGHTS, CDR2 YDEGEE. The CDR3 bases are TGTGCCAGCAGCCCTGGGACAGGGGCCTATGGCTACACCTTC. It specifies CASSPGTGAYGYTF.

This clonotype was observed at least ten times. The chain is built from TRBV20-1 and TRBJ2-1; 7 bases line up with TRBD1. CDR3 length: 13 residues. Germline values: CDR1 DFQATT, CDR2 SNEGSKA (reference sequence). V lost 5 bases to trimming and J lost 6 bases; unmatched junction nucleotides: 7. The CDR3 spells CSAADRAGNEQFF. The CDR3 DNA reads as TGCAGTGCTGCCGACAGGGCGGGCAATGAGCAGTTCTTC.

V and J are TRBV18 and TRBJ2-3; D is ambiguous. Germline CDR1 and CDR2: KGHSH and LQKENI. With 1 base removed from V and 2 bases from J, the gap between germline ends came to 7 bases. The CDR3 spans 14 residues. Here the CDR3 reads CASSPLGYTDTQYF. The CDR3 coding sequence is TGTGCCAGCTCACCACTGGGATACACAGATACGCAGTATTTT.

The chain combines TRBV20-1 with TRBJ2-5, with no clear D. Germline CDR1 and CDR2: DFQATT and SNEGSKA (reference sequence). The CDR3 loop spans 12 amino acids. Trimming took off 4 bases at V and 5 bases at J, with 11 bases between the two ends. CDR3 sequence: CSANPAFETQYF. The CDR3 nucleotides are TGCAGTGCTAACCCCGCTTTCGAGACCCAGTACTTC.

This clonotype was detected many times. This chain links TRBV5-1 with TRBJ2-1, with 10 positions matching TRBD2. The length of the CDR3 is 13 residues. Looked up from germline, CDR1 is SGHRS and CDR2 is YFSETQ. The V and J ends lost 3 bases and 9 bases, in that order; junction bases with no gene match: 3. Here the CDR3 DNA reads TGCGCCAGCAGCTCGATAGCGGGAGGTGAGCAGTTCTTC. Translating it yields CASSSIAGGEQFF.

The rearrangement joins TRBV5-1 to TRBJ2-2; D is uncertain. V was pared by 4 bases and J by 2 bases, with 12 bases between. The CDR3 loop spans 15 amino acids. From germline, CDR1 is SGHRS and CDR2 YFSETQ. This chain's CDR3 is CASSQGSVNTGELFF. In nucleotides, the CDR3 is TGCGCCAGCAGCCAAGGAAGCGTAAACACCGGGGAGCTGTTTTTT. The variable domain in full, completed from reference TRBV5-1 and TRBJ2-2, reads KAGVTQTPRYLIKTRGQQVTLSCSPISGHRSVSWYQQTPGQGLQFLFEYFSETQRNKGNFPGRFSGRQFSNSRSEMNVSTLELGDSALYLCASSQGSVNTGELFFGEGSRLTVL.

This clonotype was counted at least ten times. This chain joins TRBV14 and TRBJ2-3; TRBD2 is a possible D gene (5 bases). Trimming stripped 4 bases from V and 1 base from J, with 15 bases between. In germline, CDR1 is SGHDN, CDR2 FVKESK. The CDR3 spans 16 residues. CDR3 sequence (DNA): TGTGCCAGCAGCCTCCCGAGGGTACGAGGCACAGATACGCAGTATTTT. Encoded protein: CASSLPRVRGTDTQYF.

This clonotype was recorded a few times. The rearrangement uses TRBV12-3 or TRBV12-4 and TRBJ2-1; D is perhaps TRBD2 (5 bases). Trimming left V 1 base short and J 10 bases short, with 20 bases between. The CDR3 contains 16 residues. The CDR3 DNA sequence: TGTGCCAGCAGTTTAGACGCTAGCAGACTACTTGGGGAGCAGTTCTTC. Its protein product is CASSLDASRLLGEQFF.

This clonotype was observed a handful of times. The rearrangement uses TRBV12-3 or TRBV12-4 and TRBJ2-4; D uncertain. The CDR3 sequence is 15 residues long. Trimming left V 6 bases short and J 5 bases short, with 17 bases between. CDR3 region: CASSVAPRGENIQYF. DNA for the CDR3: TGTGCCAGCAGCGTGGCCCCCCGCGGAGAAAACATTCAGTACTTC.

The chain employs TRBV3-1 and TRBJ2-3; TRBD2 matches 12 bases. Trimming at V came to 2 bases and at J to 2 bases, leaving 8 bases not matched to a gene. This CDR3 has 18 amino acids. Germline V gene lookup returns CDR1 LGHDT and CDR2 YNNKEL (reference sequence). The DNA of the CDR3 is TGTGCCAGCAGCCAACCAAGTGGACTAGCGGGAAACACAGATACGCAGTATTTT. Residues: CASSQPSGLAGNTDTQYF.

This clonotype was picked up a small number of times. The rearrangement uses TRBV7-3 and TRBJ2-3; no clear D gene. The CDR3 runs to 13 residues. V gave up 1 base and J gave up 6 bases, with 8 bases separating them. Germline V gene sequence: CDR1 SGHTA, CDR2 FQGTGA. As DNA, the CDR3 is TGTGCCAGCAGCTTAATTGCAAGGGATACGCAGTATTTT. Encoded protein: CASSLIARDTQYF.

This chain connects TRBV20-1 to TRBJ2-2, with D uncertain. V lost 5 bases and J 1 base, leaving 11 bases between the germline ends. Germline assignment: CDR1 DFQATT and CDR2 SNEGSKA (reference sequence). CDR3 length: 14 residues. The CDR3 is CSAPWTGNTGELFF. The CDR3 DNA reads as TGCAGTGCTCCCTGGACGGGGAACACCGGGGAGCTGTTTTTT.

This clonotype was detected a few times. The V and J genes are TRBV6-2 or TRBV6-3 and TRBJ2-1; D call uncertain. This CDR3 region has 16 residues. Germline CDR1 and CDR2: MNHEY and SVGEGT. V lost 2 bases and J 0 bases, leaving 11 bases between the germline ends. The CDR3 nucleotides read TGTGCCAGCAGTTACCACCGACCCCGCTCCTACAATGAGCAGTTCTTC. Translating gives CASSYHRPRSYNEQFF.

The chain combines TRBV18 with TRBJ2-5; 9 positions match TRBD2. Per germline, CDR1 KGHSH and CDR2 LQKENI. J lost 1 base, V lost 2 bases, and 2 bases had no gene match. This CDR3 is built from 15 residues. The CDR3 DNA reads TGTGCCAGCTCACCAACTAGCGGGCTCCAAGAGACCCAGTACTTC. Amino acid sequence: CASSPTSGLQETQYF.

Only a few counts were recorded for this clonotype. This chain connects TRBV15 to TRBJ2-1, with D possibly matching TRBD2 (6 bases). CDR3 size: 13 residues. Trimming stripped 5 bases from V and 7 bases from J, with 12 bases between. The V gene's germline CDR1 is LNHNV and CDR2 YYDKDF (reference sequence). In nucleotides, the CDR3 is TGTGCCACCAGCCTGTTAGCGGAGAATGAGCAGTTCTTC. Translating gives CATSLLAENEQFF.

This chain links TRBV9 with TRBJ1-3; no clear D gene. There are 15 residues in the CDR3. Germline-derived CDR1 and CDR2 are SGDLS and YYNGEE. Trimming cost V 2 bases and J 0 bases, with 9 bases left between them. CDR3 protein: CASSVTPTSGNTIYF. The CDR3, as DNA: TGTGCCAGCAGCGTTACTCCGACCTCTGGAAACACCATATATTTT.

Only a few counts were recorded for this clonotype. V is TRBV7-9 and J is TRBJ1-4, with TRBD1 identical over 10 bases. Per the germline V gene, CDR1 is SEHNR and CDR2 is FQNEAQ (reference sequence). The CDR3 runs to 16 residues. Trimming removed 4 bases from V and 7 bases from J; junction bases left unmatched: 9. The CDR3 region has the DNA TGTGCCAGCAGCTGGTACCAAGGGACAGGGGTTGAAAAACTGTTTTTT. It codes for CASSWYQGTGVEKLFF.

The V call is TRBV18, the J call TRBJ2-7; D possibly matches TRBD1 or TRBD2 (5 bases each). The ends were cut back, 0 bases at V and 0 bases at J, with 12 bases in the middle. This CDR3 region has 16 residues. The germline V gene has CDR1 KGHSH and CDR2 LQKENI. CDR3 nucleotide sequence: TGTGCCAGCTCACCACCCGGACTGGGGCGCTCCTACGAGCAGTACTTC. This translates into CASSPPGLGRSYEQYF.